A selection of T cell receptor beta chains follows, all from one sample in a study of T cell responses to AZD1222 COVID-19 vaccine. The repertoire was sequenced with immunoSEQ multiplex PCR; TCRdb's copy has only in-frame clones and lacks some. In the table there are approximately 170,000 clones, approximately 92% of which are singletons. Source: peripheral blood, taken on day 0 of AZD1222 vaccination. Source of these receptors: an adult in good health. Each CDR3 is given with its conserved first and last residue. A D gene is named only where the DNA matches it firmly. For some rows the clone size is stated as once, few or many, or as a class when expanded; others skip it.

j_gene: TRBJ2-7; v_gene: TRBV29-1; d_gene: NA; abundance: once; CDR3nt: TGCAGCGTTGGGCGGAGCTCCTACGAGCAGTACTTC; CDR3aa: CSVGRSSYEQYF
j_gene: TRBJ1-5; v_gene: TRBV7-9; d_gene: NA; abundance: NA; CDR3nt: TGTGCCAGCAGCAGGGATAGCAATCAGCCCCAGCATTTT; CDR3aa: CASSRDSNQPQHF
j_gene: TRBJ2-1; v_gene: TRBV9; d_gene: NA; abundance: NA; CDR3nt: TGTGCCAGCAGCGCCCACAGGAGCTCCTACAATGAGCAGTTCTTC; CDR3aa: CASSAHRSSYNEQFF
j_gene: TRBJ2-5; v_gene: TRBV5-1; d_gene: NA; abundance: NA; CDR3nt: TGCGCCAGCAGCCCGACAGGTGGTCGAGAGACCCAGTACTTC; CDR3aa: CASSPTGGRETQYF
j_gene: TRBJ2-5; v_gene: TRBV6-2/TRBV6-3; d_gene: NA; abundance: NA; CDR3nt: TGTGCCAGCAGTTACACCCTTCAGGGAGAGTACCAAGAGACCCAGTACTTC; CDR3aa: CASSYTLQGEYQETQYF
j_gene: TRBJ2-1; v_gene: TRBV7-3; d_gene: TRBD2; abundance: few; CDR3nt: TGTGCCAGCAGCTTAAGGAGGACTAGCGGGCTCAATGAGCAGTTCTTC; CDR3aa: CASSLRRTSGLNEQFF
j_gene: TRBJ1-2; v_gene: TRBV6-2/TRBV6-3; d_gene: TRBD1; abundance: NA; CDR3nt: TGTGCCAGCAGTTGGGGACAGATCTATGGCTACACCTTC; CDR3aa: CASSWGQIYGYTF
j_gene: TRBJ1-2; v_gene: TRBV30; d_gene: NA; abundance: NA; CDR3nt: TGTGCCTGGAGACTGGACCGTCAATCTAACTATGGCTACACCTTC; CDR3aa: CAWRLDRQSNYGYTF
j_gene: TRBJ1-1; v_gene: TRBV12-3/TRBV12-4; d_gene: NA; abundance: NA; CDR3nt: TGTGCCAGCTGCCTCGGGGAGTACACTGAAGCTTTCTTT; CDR3aa: CASCLGEYTEAFF
j_gene: TRBJ2-1; v_gene: TRBV4-3; d_gene: NA; abundance: NA; CDR3nt: TGCGCCAGCAGCCAAGATATGTATGAGCAGTTCTTC; CDR3aa: CASSQDMYEQFF
j_gene: TRBJ2-3; v_gene: TRBV6-1; d_gene: NA; abundance: NA; CDR3nt: TGTGCCAGCAGTGAAACTTTGGGGGCTGGCGGCACAGATACGCAGTATTTT; CDR3aa: CASSETLGAGGTDTQYF
j_gene: TRBJ1-2; v_gene: TRBV20-1; d_gene: NA; abundance: NA; CDR3nt: TGCAGTGCTAGTATTGTTGGCTACACCTTC; CDR3aa: CSASIVGYTF
j_gene: TRBJ2-5; v_gene: TRBV5-1; d_gene: NA; abundance: NA; CDR3nt: TGCGCCAGCAGCTTGGCTACCGTGCAAGAGACCCAGTACTTC; CDR3aa: CASSLATVQETQYF
j_gene: TRBJ2-2; v_gene: TRBV4-3; d_gene: TRBD1; abundance: NA; CDR3nt: TGCGCCAGCAGCCAAGGGGACAGAAACACCGGGGAGCTGTTTTTT; CDR3aa: CASSQGDRNTGELFF
j_gene: TRBJ1-5; v_gene: TRBV28; d_gene: NA; abundance: NA; CDR3nt: TGTGCCAGCAGAAGCGGACAGACAAGCAATCAGCCCCAGCATTTT; CDR3aa: CASRSGQTSNQPQHF
j_gene: TRBJ2-7; v_gene: TRBV5-1; d_gene: TRBD1; abundance: NA; CDR3nt: TGCGCCAGCAGCTTGGATCTGGTACAGGGGGCTTACGAGCAGTACTTC; CDR3aa: CASSLDLVQGAYEQYF
j_gene: TRBJ2-2; v_gene: TRBV27; d_gene: NA; abundance: NA; CDR3nt: TGTGCCAGCAGTCCCCAGAAAATCAGCGGGGAGCTGTTTTTT; CDR3aa: CASSPQKISGELFF
j_gene: TRBJ1-1; v_gene: TRBV7-2; d_gene: NA; abundance: NA; CDR3nt: TGTGCCAGCAGCTTAGCCTACAGGGAAGCTTTCTTT; CDR3aa: CASSLAYREAFF
j_gene: TRBJ2-3; v_gene: TRBV27; d_gene: TRBD2; abundance: once; CDR3nt: TGTGCCAGCCAGGGACTAGCGGGGACAGATACGCAGTATTTT; CDR3aa: CASQGLAGTDTQYF
j_gene: TRBJ2-5; v_gene: TRBV7-3; d_gene: NA; abundance: once; CDR3nt: TGTGCCAGCAGCCTGACAGGAACCCTCGGATTGGAGACCCAGTACTTC; CDR3aa: CASSLTGTLGLETQYF
j_gene: TRBJ1-3; v_gene: TRBV2; d_gene: NA; abundance: NA; CDR3nt: TGTGCCAGCAAAATGGACGGGAACTCTGGAAACACCATATATTTT; CDR3aa: CASKMDGNSGNTIYF
j_gene: TRBJ2-1; v_gene: TRBV14; d_gene: TRBD2; abundance: NA; CDR3nt: TGTGCCAGCAGGCTAGCGGGGGGGTACAATGAGCAGTTCTTC; CDR3aa: CASRLAGGYNEQFF
j_gene: TRBJ1-5; v_gene: TRBV6-6; d_gene: NA; abundance: NA; CDR3nt: TGTGCCAGCAGTCACACACGGACAGCCGATCAGCCCCAGCATTTT; CDR3aa: CASSHTRTADQPQHF
j_gene: TRBJ2-5; v_gene: TRBV6-5; d_gene: NA; abundance: NA; CDR3nt: TGTGCCAGCAACCACGGGACGAGCCAAGAGACCCAGTACTTC; CDR3aa: CASNHGTSQETQYF
j_gene: TRBJ1-2; v_gene: TRBV4-1; d_gene: TRBD1; abundance: NA; CDR3nt: TGCGCCAGCAGCTCGTACAGGGGTCGCGACCTTGGCTACACCTTC; CDR3aa: CASSSYRGRDLGYTF
j_gene: TRBJ2-5; v_gene: TRBV3-1/TRBV3-2; d_gene: TRBD1; abundance: NA; CDR3nt: TGTGCCAGCAGCCAAGTCCGGGACAGGGGCCCAGAGACCCAGTACTTC; CDR3aa: CASSQVRDRGPETQYF
j_gene: TRBJ2-1; v_gene: TRBV28; d_gene: TRBD2; abundance: NA; CDR3nt: TGTGCCAGCAGTTCGGGACTAGATAAAGATGAGCAGTTCTTC; CDR3aa: CASSSGLDKDEQFF
j_gene: TRBJ2-3; v_gene: TRBV18; d_gene: NA; abundance: NA; CDR3nt: TGTGCCAGCTCACCACCCATCCGCACAGATACGCAGTATTTT; CDR3aa: CASSPPIRTDTQYF
j_gene: TRBJ2-5; v_gene: TRBV6-5; d_gene: NA; abundance: NA; CDR3nt: TGTGCCAGCAGGGGGACTGTCAAAGAGACCCAGTACTTC; CDR3aa: CASRGTVKETQYF
j_gene: TRBJ2-1; v_gene: TRBV9; d_gene: TRBD1; abundance: NA; CDR3nt: TGTGCCAGCGGGGACAGGGGCCGTTCGATTGGGCAGTTCTTC; CDR3aa: CASGDRGRSIGQFF
j_gene: TRBJ1-5; v_gene: TRBV5-8; d_gene: TRBD1; abundance: few; CDR3nt: TGTGCCAGCAGCGTAGGACAGGGCCTTTCGTATAGCAATCAGCCCCAGCATTTT; CDR3aa: CASSVGQGLSYSNQPQHF
j_gene: TRBJ1-1; v_gene: TRBV6-5; d_gene: NA; abundance: NA; CDR3nt: TGTGCCAGCAGCCCAACCTGGACGGAAGCAATGAAAGCTTTCTTT; CDR3aa: CASSPTWTEAMKAFF
j_gene: TRBJ2-6; v_gene: TRBV2; d_gene: NA; abundance: NA; CDR3nt: TGTGCCAGCAGTACCGTCCACTCTGGGGCCAACGTCCTGACTTTC; CDR3aa: CASSTVHSGANVLTF
j_gene: TRBJ1-1; v_gene: TRBV5-4; d_gene: NA; abundance: NA; CDR3nt: TGTGCCAGCAGCTTGGCGTACGGGGCTGTGGACACTGAAGCTTTCTTT; CDR3aa: CASSLAYGAVDTEAFF
j_gene: TRBJ1-3; v_gene: TRBV13; d_gene: TRBD1; abundance: NA; CDR3nt: TGTGCCAGCAGCTTATTTTCAGGGGGCCTGGATGGAAACACCATATATTTT; CDR3aa: CASSLFSGGLDGNTIYF
j_gene: TRBJ2-7; v_gene: TRBV5-4; d_gene: TRBD1; abundance: NA; CDR3nt: TGTGCCAGCAGCTTCTCGGAACAGGGGGTCCTTCGTGAGCAGTACTTC; CDR3aa: CASSFSEQGVLREQYF
j_gene: TRBJ2-1; v_gene: TRBV19; d_gene: TRBD2; abundance: NA; CDR3nt: TGTGCCAGTAGCACCGCGGGGGGCTACAATGAGCAGTTCTTC; CDR3aa: CASSTAGGYNEQFF
j_gene: TRBJ1-6; v_gene: TRBV7-6; d_gene: TRBD1; abundance: NA; CDR3nt: TGTGCCAGCAGCTTAGATAGGGGGCGCCTAAACAGCTCCTATAATTCACCCCTCCACTTT; CDR3aa: CASSLDRGRLNSSYNSPLHF
j_gene: TRBJ2-4; v_gene: TRBV5-1; d_gene: TRBD1; abundance: NA; CDR3nt: TGCGCCAGCAGCCCGGACAGGGCCAAAAACATTCAGTACTTC; CDR3aa: CASSPDRAKNIQYF
j_gene: TRBJ1-2; v_gene: TRBV14; d_gene: NA; abundance: NA; CDR3nt: TGTGCCAGCAGCCAAGCCAGTAACTATGGCTACACCTTC; CDR3aa: CASSQASNYGYTF
j_gene: TRBJ1-5; v_gene: TRBV30; d_gene: NA; abundance: NA; CDR3nt: TGTGCCTGGAGCCTACATCCGTCAGGGGTTAATCAGCCCCAGCATTTT; CDR3aa: CAWSLHPSGVNQPQHF
j_gene: TRBJ2-7; v_gene: TRBV5-4; d_gene: TRBD1; abundance: NA; CDR3nt: TGTGCCAGCAGCCTTGGACAGGGGAGCTACGAGCAGTACTTC; CDR3aa: CASSLGQGSYEQYF
j_gene: TRBJ2-2; v_gene: TRBV5-5; d_gene: NA; abundance: NA; CDR3nt: TGTGCCAGCAGCTTGGAGGGGGGCGAAGGGACCGGGGAGCTGTTTTTT; CDR3aa: CASSLEGGEGTGELFF
j_gene: TRBJ1-3; v_gene: TRBV9; d_gene: NA; abundance: NA; CDR3nt: TGTGCCAGCAGCGTCCGGCGGGGTGGCACCATATATTTT; CDR3aa: CASSVRRGGTIYF
j_gene: TRBJ1-5; v_gene: TRBV5-1; d_gene: NA; abundance: NA; CDR3nt: TGCGCCAGCAGCTTGGAGGGCAGGGGATATCAGCCCCAGCATTTT; CDR3aa: CASSLEGRGYQPQHF
j_gene: TRBJ2-1; v_gene: TRBV5-6; d_gene: NA; abundance: NA; CDR3nt: TGTGCCAGCAGCCTAGGACCCTACAATGAGCAGTTCTTC; CDR3aa: CASSLGPYNEQFF